Below, 16 T cell receptor beta chains from the same sample are listed, as sequenced in a study of spatial heterogeneity in lung cancer. MiXCR, applied by TCRdb to the 5' RACE reads, yields one record per CDR3 protein. Of about 23,000 distinct CDR3 sequences in the sample, around 4.7% were seen once. Sample time point: sample taken at primary tumor resection. The sequencing here drew on PBMCs, taken at surgery. These receptors all come from a male donor with early-stage non-small cell lung cancer.

This clonotype has ten or more counts. The chain is built from TRBV5-1 and TRBJ2-5; the D gene could be TRBD1 or TRBD2 (6 bases each). Germline V gives CDR1 SGHRS, CDR2 YFSETQ. Trimming stripped 5 bases from V and 2 bases from J, with 10 bases between. The CDR3 is 13 amino acids. CDR3 region: CASRRGEQETQYF. The CDR3 DNA sequence: TGCGCCAGCAGAAGGGGGGAACAAGAGACCCAGTACTTC.

This clonotype was detected ten times or more. This chain joins TRBV20-1 and TRBJ1-2, with D possibly matching TRBD1 (6 bases). The CDR3 contains 14 residues. Trimming left V 0 bases short and J 13 bases short, with 21 bases between. Per the germline V gene, CDR1 is DFQATT and CDR2 is SNEGSKA (reference sequence). The DNA of the CDR3 is TGCAGTGCTAGAGATCCGAGGGGGGCTCTCTTGGTCACCTTC. As protein: CSARDPRGALLVTF.

This clonotype was seen many times. The chain uses TRBV3-1 and TRBJ2-2; D uncertain. V lost 7 bases, J lost 6 bases, and 6 bases lay in between. Looked up from germline, CDR1 is LGHDT and CDR2 is YNNKEL (reference sequence). The CDR3 is made up of 11 amino acids. CDR3 nucleotide sequence: TGTGCCAGCAACGGGCCCGGGGAGCTGTTTTTT. Protein product: CASNGPGELFF.

This clonotype was detected many times. The J gene is TRBJ2-1, the V gene TRBV6-1; TRBD2 matches 13 bases. CDR3 length equals 18 residues. Germline V gene sequence: CDR1 MNHNS, CDR2 SASEGT. Losses at the gene ends were 7 bases for V and 1 base for J; bases not matched to a gene: 10. The CDR3 nucleotides read TGTGCCAGCATTCCACCGGGGACTAGCGGGAATTCCTACAATGAGCAGTTCTTC. Protein product: CASIPPGTSGNSYNEQFF.

This clonotype was counted ten times or more. The gene calls are TRBV5-1 and TRBJ2-5, with 7 bases fitting TRBD2. Germline loops: CDR1 SGHRS, CDR2 YFSETQ. The CDR3 consists of 16 residues. J gave up 2 bases and V 0 bases, and 7 bases lay outside the gene matches. The CDR3 sequence is CASSLGTSAPQETQYF. The CDR3, as DNA: TGCGCCAGCAGCTTGGGAACTAGCGCGCCTCAAGAGACCCAGTACTTC.

This clonotype was seen ten or more times. This chain links TRBV14 with TRBJ1-1; no clear D. The CDR3 has 14 residues. The germline V gene encodes CDR1 SGHDN and CDR2 FVKESK. Trimming took off 4 bases at V and 0 bases at J, with 9 bases between the two ends. DNA of the CDR3: TGTGCCAGCAGCCTGGGTTGGGTGAACACTGAAGCTTTCTTT. It encodes CASSLGWVNTEAFF.

At least ten counts were recorded for this clonotype. The rearrangement uses TRBV4-2 and TRBJ1-2; the D gene is possibly TRBD1 (5 bases). The CDR3 totals 18 residues. CDR1 and CDR2 (germline): LGHNA, YNFKEQ. V shed 0 bases and J shed 0 bases, with 17 bases lying between them. CDR3 nucleotides: TGTGCCAGCAGCCAAGATTGGGTAGGGGCGGGGACTAACTATGGCTACACCTTC. It encodes CASSQDWVGAGTNYGYTF.

This clonotype was counted at least ten times. The V gene is TRBV7-2, the J gene TRBJ2-1; D is unclear. The CDR3 spans 16 residues. Germline V gene sequence: CDR1 SGHTA, CDR2 FQGNSA. The V end was cut by 2 bases, the J end by 6 bases, with 17 bases between. In nucleotides, the CDR3 is TGTGCCAGCAGCTTAATTGCGTCTCTTACGGTCAATGAGCAGTTCTTC. Translated, it gives CASSLIASLTVNEQFF.

This clonotype was picked up a small number of times. V gene TRBV20-1 combines with J gene TRBJ2-3, with 8 bases aligning to TRBD2. The CDR3 has 15 residues. CDR1 is DFQATT and CDR2 is SNEGSKA in the germline V gene (reference sequence). Trimming took 5 bases from V and 6 from J; bases not matched to a gene: 13. CDR3 loop: CSARKRGGRGDTQYF. For the CDR3, the DNA is TGCAGTGCTCGGAAACGGGGGGGGCGCGGGGATACGCAGTATTTT.

In this sample, this clonotype turned up many times. The rearrangement links TRBV3-1 to TRBJ2-2; TRBD1 matches at 8 bases. Unmatched junction bases numbered 1, after V lost 4 bases and J lost 6 bases. The CDR3 runs to 13 residues. Germline lookup yields CDR1 LGHDT and CDR2 YNNKEL (reference sequence). DNA for the CDR3: TGTGCCAGCAGCCTACAGGGGGCCGGGGAGCTGTTTTTT. Translated: CASSLQGAGELFF.

The sample holds many counts of this clonotype. The V and J genes are TRBV29-1 and TRBJ1-6; TRBD1 matches at 10 bases. CDR1 SQVTM and CDR2 ANQGSEA come from the germline V gene. CDR3 size: 13 residues. The trim removed 4 bases at V and 9 bases at J, leaving 3 bases unmatched. The CDR3 loop is CSVARDRGSPLHF. CDR3 in DNA: TGCAGCGTTGCGAGGGACAGGGGTTCACCCCTCCACTTT.

This clonotype was detected many times. The chain links TRBV3-1 to TRBJ2-1; D uncertain. This CDR3 has 15 residues. Trimming stripped 1 base from V and 4 bases from J, with 11 bases between. CDR1 is LGHDT and CDR2 is YNNKEL in the germline V gene (reference sequence). The CDR3 DNA sequence: TGTGCCAGCAGCCAAGGACAAGAGTTTTACAATGAGCAGTTCTTC. Translation gives CASSQGQEFYNEQFF.

Ten or more counts support this clonotype. This sequence joins TRBV30 and TRBJ1-5; D ambiguous. Trimming removed 1 base from V and 6 bases from J, with 16 bases in between. Per germline, CDR1 GTSNPN and CDR2 SVGIG (reference sequence). The CDR3 is 15 residues long. The CDR3 sequence is CAWSGIGGRAQPQHF. DNA of the CDR3: TGTGCCTGGAGTGGTATTGGCGGGAGGGCTCAGCCCCAGCATTTT.

This clonotype was detected many times. The chain couples TRBV11-2 to TRBJ1-1; no definite D call. This CDR3 has 15 residues. The germline CDR1 and CDR2 sequences are SGHAT and FQNNGV. The germline V and J ends were trimmed by 5 bases and 0 bases, with 13 bases remaining between them. The CDR3 coding sequence is TGTGCCAGCAGCCCCCAGCGGCCAGTGAACACTGAAGCTTTCTTT. As protein: CASSPQRPVNTEAFF.

The sample holds many counts of this clonotype. The rearrangement links TRBV6-5 to TRBJ2-7, with a tentative D call TRBD1 (6 bases). There are 14 residues in the CDR3. Trimming shortened V by 6 bases and J by 3 bases, and 15 bases separated the two germline ends. CDR1 is MNHEY, CDR2 SVGAGI, per germline. Written as DNA, the CDR3 is TGTGCCAGCAGAGCCGGGACACACCTCTACGAGCAGTACTTC. It yields the protein CASRAGTHLYEQYF.

There are many counts of this clonotype. V is TRBV6-5 and J is TRBJ1-2; D ambiguous. CDR3 size: 13 residues. V lost 2 bases and J 5 bases, leaving 9 bases between the germline ends. CDR1 and CDR2 (germline): MNHEY, SVGAGI. The CDR3: CASSYETDYGYTF. CDR3 DNA sequence: TGTGCCAGCAGTTACGAGACGGATTATGGCTACACCTTC.